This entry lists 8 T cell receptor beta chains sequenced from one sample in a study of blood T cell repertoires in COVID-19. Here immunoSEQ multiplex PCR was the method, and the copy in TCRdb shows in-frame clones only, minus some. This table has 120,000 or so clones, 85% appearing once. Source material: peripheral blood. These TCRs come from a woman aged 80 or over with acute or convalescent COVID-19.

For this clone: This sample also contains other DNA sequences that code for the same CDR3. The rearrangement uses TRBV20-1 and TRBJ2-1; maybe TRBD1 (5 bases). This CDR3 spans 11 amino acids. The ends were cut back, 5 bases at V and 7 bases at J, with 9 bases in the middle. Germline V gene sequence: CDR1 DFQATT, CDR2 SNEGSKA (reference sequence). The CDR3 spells CSARRGNEQFF. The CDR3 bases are TGCAGTGCTCGTAGGGGTAATGAGCAGTTCTTC.

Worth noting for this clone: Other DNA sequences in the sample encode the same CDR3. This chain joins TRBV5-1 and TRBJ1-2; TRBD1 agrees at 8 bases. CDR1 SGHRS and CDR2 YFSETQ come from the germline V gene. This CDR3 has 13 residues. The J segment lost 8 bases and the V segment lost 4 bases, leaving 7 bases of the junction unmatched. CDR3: CASSVTGAEGYTF. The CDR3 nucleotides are TGCGCCAGCAGCGTGACAGGGGCAGAAGGCTACACCTTC.

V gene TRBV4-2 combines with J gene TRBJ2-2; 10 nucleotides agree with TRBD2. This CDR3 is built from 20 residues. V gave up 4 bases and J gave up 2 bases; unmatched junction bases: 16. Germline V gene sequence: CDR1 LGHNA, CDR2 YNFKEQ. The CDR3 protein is CASSPRGQAGGSGNTGELFF. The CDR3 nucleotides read TGTGCCAGCAGCCCACGAGGGCAAGCGGGGGGGAGCGGTAACACCGGGGAGCTGTTTTTT.

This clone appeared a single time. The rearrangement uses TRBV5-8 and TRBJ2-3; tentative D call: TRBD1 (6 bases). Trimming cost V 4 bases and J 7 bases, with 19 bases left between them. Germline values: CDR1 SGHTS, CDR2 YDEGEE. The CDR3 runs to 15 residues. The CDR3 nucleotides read TGTGCCAGCAGCACCGGGACAAAAGCCAGAAATACGCAGTATTTT. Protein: CASSTGTKARNTQYF.

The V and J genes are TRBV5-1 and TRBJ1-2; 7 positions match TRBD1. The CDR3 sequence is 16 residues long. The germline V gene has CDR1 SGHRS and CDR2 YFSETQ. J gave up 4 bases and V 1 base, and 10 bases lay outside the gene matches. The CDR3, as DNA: TGCGCCAGCAGCTTGAACACAGGGGTATCCGGCTATGGCTACACCTTC. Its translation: CASSLNTGVSGYGYTF.

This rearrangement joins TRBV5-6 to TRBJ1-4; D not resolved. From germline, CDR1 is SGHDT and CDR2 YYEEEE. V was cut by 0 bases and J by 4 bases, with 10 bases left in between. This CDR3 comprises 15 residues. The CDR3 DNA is TGTGCCAGCAGCTTGGCCAGGACTGGTAATGAAAAACTGTTTTTT. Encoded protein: CASSLARTGNEKLFF.

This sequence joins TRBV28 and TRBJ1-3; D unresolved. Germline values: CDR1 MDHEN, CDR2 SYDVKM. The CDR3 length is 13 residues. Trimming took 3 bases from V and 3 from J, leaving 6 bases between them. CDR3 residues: CASSFSLGNTIYF. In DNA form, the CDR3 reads TGTGCCAGCAGTTTTTCACTTGGAAACACCATATATTTT.

CDR3 region: CASSPLGAGLLLNQPQHF. CDR3 DNA sequence: TGTGCCAGCTCACCTCTGGGGGCAGGACTCCTCCTGAATCAGCCCCAGCATTTT. The chain carries TRBV18 and TRBJ1-5, with D possibly matching TRBD1 (6 bases). V lost 3 bases to trimming and J lost 4 bases, with 22 bases between them. The CDR3 loop spans 18 amino acids. Germline CDR1 is KGHSH and CDR2 is LQKENI.